This TCR beta chain is from a study of blood T cell repertoires in COVID-19. Whole-study context: Sites in the United States, Italy and Spain provided acute and convalescent COVID-19 samples. T cells, B-cell-depleted T cells, or PBMCs provided the cDNA or gDNA that served as material.

This clone appeared once. The germline V gene has CDR1 WSHSY and CDR2 SAAADI. CDR3 length: 14 residues. V lost 6 bases to trimming and J lost 6 bases; unmatched junction nucleotides: 10. Per the authors' pipeline: For nucleated cells, counts were estimated from reference gene primer amplification. Generated by immunoSEQ multiplex PCR, the TCRdb table keeps only in-frame clones and is missing some. The V and J calls and the clone size are those of that table, but D and trimming were determined from the DNA. The sample holds over 120,000 clones, 80% seen once. This chain uses TRBV10-2 with TRBJ1-2, with 7 bases matching TRBD1. Material for sequencing was peripheral blood. This receptor was taken from a man between 65 and 85 years old who had recovered from COVID-19. CDR3 in DNA: TGCGCCAGCAGAGCTACAGGGGCCAAGGATGGCTACACCTTC. Its protein product is CASRATGAKDGYTF.